The rows below give T cell receptor beta chains drawn from one sample of a study of cytotoxic CD8 clonotypes in ibrutinib-treated CLL. Some clones are missing from TCRdb's copy, which holds only in-frame ones; the method was immunoSEQ multiplex PCR. The sample includes some 200,000 clones, about two thirds seen only once; the top ten take 10% to 15%. The sequences come from PBMCs, collected after 24 months of ibrutinib treatment. The receptors derive from a human donor with chronic lymphocytic leukemia. Each CDR3 is given with its conserved first and last residue. Each record gives: J gene, V gene, CDR3 protein.

TRBJ2-3 TRBV30 CAWSRQRGGPDTQYF
TRBJ2-7 TRBV7-9 CASSFLANPWYEQYF
TRBJ1-5 TRBV19 CASSRLQNSNQPQHF
TRBJ2-7 TRBV18 CASSPPRAGEVHEQYF
TRBJ1-5 TRBV27 CASSSGQIGNQPQHF
TRBJ2-1 TRBV10-3 CAISGTGLAGEPPYNEQFF
TRBJ2-7 TRBV4-1 CASSQGLGAYEQYF
TRBJ2-3 TRBV11-3 CASSFSQGLYSDTQYF
TRBJ2-7 TRBV6-1 CASSTQADYEQYF
TRBJ2-1 TRBV27 CASSLGLAGYNEQFF
TRBJ1-2 TRBV9 CASSVGSGQGYGYTF
TRBJ2-7 TRBV7-8 CASSSLAGALYEQYF
TRBJ2-7 TRBV15 CATSTHLAPPRQYF
TRBJ2-5 TRBV9 CASSVGGQGQETQYF
TRBJ2-7 TRBV27 CASSLWGKYEQYF
TRBJ2-5 TRBV11-2 CASSLGFASGRADRETQYF
TRBJ1-5 TRBV28 CASRKGSWDQPQHF
TRBJ2-5 TRBV11-3 CASSLGLRETQYF
TRBJ2-7 TRBV18 CASSPEVSTYEQYF
TRBJ2-3 TRBV7-2 CASSLVGAGSLDTQYF
TRBJ2-2 TRBV2 CASNGGWESKNTGELFF
TRBJ2-7 TRBV29-1 CSVEGLAGEAEQYF
TRBJ2-7 TRBV28 CASSFLLAGLSYEQYF
TRBJ1-2 TRBV20-1 CSARDNYGYTF
TRBJ1-1 TRBV10-3 CAHGQMNTEAFF
TRBJ1-4 TRBV5-6 CASSLGTVEKLFF
TRBJ2-7 TRBV6-6 CASSYSPGQGYEQYF
TRBJ2-1 TRBV6-5 CASRPSVDQREQFF
TRBJ1-2 TRBV30 CAWRKDENYGYTF
TRBJ2-7 TRBV19 CASSMAASRWTYEQYF
TRBJ1-3 TRBV30 CAWTRTLGSGNTIYF
TRBJ2-7 TRBV7-9 CASSLAFIGTDSYEQYF
TRBJ2-3 TRBV29-1 CSVGGRGGTDTQYF
TRBJ2-7 TRBV7-8 CASSLDGREYF
TRBJ2-5 TRBV5-4 CASSPPQEQETQYF
TRBJ2-7 TRBV5-1 CASSPWDRALAGGYEQYF